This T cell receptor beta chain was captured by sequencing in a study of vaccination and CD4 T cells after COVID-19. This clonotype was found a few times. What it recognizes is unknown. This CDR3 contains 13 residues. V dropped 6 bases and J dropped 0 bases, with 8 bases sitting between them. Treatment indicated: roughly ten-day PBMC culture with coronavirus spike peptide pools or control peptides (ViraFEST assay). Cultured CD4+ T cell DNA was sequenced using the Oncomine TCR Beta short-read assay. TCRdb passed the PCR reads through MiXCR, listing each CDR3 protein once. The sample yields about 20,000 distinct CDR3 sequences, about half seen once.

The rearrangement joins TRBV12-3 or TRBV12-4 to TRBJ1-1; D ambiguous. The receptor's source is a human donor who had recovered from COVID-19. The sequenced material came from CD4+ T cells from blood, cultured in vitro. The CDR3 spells CASSRQVNTEAFF. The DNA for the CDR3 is TGTGCCAGCAGCCGTCAAGTGAACACTGAAGCTTTCTTT.